The next 12 T cell receptor beta chains were all read from a single sample in a study of shared clonotypes between healthy human individuals. TCRdb keeps only in-frame clones here, not all; method: immunoSEQ multiplex PCR. This sample has more than 2 million clones, with roughly 95% found just once. Input material: naive CD4+ T cells sorted from blood. Indicated subset: CD45RA+ positively selected. The origin of the receptors is a man in his late teens or twenties in good health.

V gene TRBV27 combines with J gene TRBJ2-3; perhaps TRBD2 as D (6 bases). Germline CDR1 is MNHEY and CDR2 is SMNVEV (reference sequence). V shed 3 bases and J shed 5 bases, with 18 bases lying between them. CDR3 length: 16 residues. The CDR3 loop is CASSFALSGGRDTQYF. The CDR3 coding sequence is TGTGCCAGCAGTTTTGCACTAAGTGGGGGGAGAGATACGCAGTATTTT.

The chain joins TRBV29-1 to TRBJ1-5; D gene unclear. Germline V gives CDR1 SQVTM, CDR2 ANQGSEA. This CDR3 has 12 residues. Trimming shortened V by 5 bases and J by 5 bases, and 10 bases separated the two germline ends. The CDR3 DNA reads as TGCAGCGTTTCCAATCCCGATCAGCCCCAGCATTTT. As protein: CSVSNPDQPQHF.

V and J are TRBV30 and TRBJ1-4; D ambiguous. Germline V gives CDR1 GTSNPN, CDR2 SVGIG (reference sequence). The length of the CDR3 is 10 residues. Trimming shortened V by 8 bases and J by 8 bases, and 9 bases separated the two germline ends. The CDR3 nucleotides are TGTGCCGCACTACAGGAAAAACTGTTTTTT. Its protein product is CAALQEKLFF.

This sequence joins TRBV29-1 and TRBJ2-1; weak D call: TRBD1 (7 bases). This CDR3 has 13 residues. CDR1 is SQVTM and CDR2 is ANQGSEA in the germline V gene. V dropped 4 bases and J dropped 9 bases, with 16 bases sitting between them. As DNA, the CDR3 is TGCAGCGTTGCGGTGGCAGGGGGGAGTGAGCAGTTCTTC. Protein: CSVAVAGGSEQFF.

A single count supports this clone. V usage is TRBV5-4 and J usage is TRBJ1-6, with D possibly being TRBD1 (5 bases). The length of the CDR3 is 14 residues. CDR1 SGHNT and CDR2 YYREEE come from the germline V gene (reference sequence). The V end was cut by 5 bases, the J end by 7 bases, with 13 bases between. CDR3 DNA sequence: TGTGCCAGCAGGACCGGGACGGGGAATTCACCCCTCCACTTT. Amino acids: CASRTGTGNSPLHF.

This chain connects TRBV5-1 to TRBJ2-1; D not resolved. The V and J ends lost 4 bases and 12 bases respectively, with 20 bases between them. CDR3 size: 14 residues. The V gene's germline CDR1 is SGHRS and CDR2 YFSETQ. CDR3 in amino acids: CASSQPYVGSTQFF. CDR3 coding DNA: TGCGCCAGCAGCCAGCCTTATGTGGGAAGTACGCAGTTCTTC.

Concerning this clone itself: The sample has other DNA sequences that encode this CDR3 too. The chain carries TRBV5-4 and TRBJ2-7, with D unclear. Germline CDR1 SGHNT, CDR2 YYREEE (reference sequence). CDR3 length: 12 residues. V lost 4 bases and J 3 bases, leaving 8 bases between the germline ends. CDR3 region: CASSLDFYEQYF. The CDR3 DNA reads TGTGCCAGCAGCCTAGACTTCTACGAGCAGTACTTC. Filled out from reference TRBV5-4 and TRBJ2-7, the complete variable domain reads ETGVTQSPTHLIKTRGQQVTLRCSSQSGHNTVSWYQQALGQGPQFIFQYYREEENGRGNFPPRFSGLQFPNYSSELNVNALELDDSALYLCASSLDFYEQYFGPGTRLTVT.

This chain uses TRBV30 with TRBJ2-7, with a tentative D call TRBD2 (6 bases). The V and J ends lost 4 bases and 6 bases respectively, with 16 bases between them. Germline CDR1 and CDR2: GTSNPN and SVGIG (reference sequence). CDR3 length: 13 residues. CDR3 sequence: CAWKGFIGGEQYF. DNA for the CDR3: TGTGCCTGGAAGGGGTTTATCGGGGGCGAGCAGTACTTC.

The CDR3 DNA reads as TGCGCCAGCAAAATGGGTAGGGAAGGGCGGAACTATGGCTACACCTTC. This sequence encodes CASKMGREGRNYGYTF. V usage is TRBV5-1 and J usage is TRBJ1-2; D not resolved. The CDR3 length is 16 residues. V was cut by 6 bases and J by 2 bases, with 20 bases left in between. The germline CDR1 and CDR2 sequences are SGHRS and YFSETQ.

In the case of this clone: Relative to the germline gene, one junction end is altered; a read error may explain this. The V and J genes are TRBV4-1 and TRBJ2-7, with 13 positions matching TRBD2. Germline-derived CDR1 and CDR2 are MGHRA and YSYEKL. The CDR3 has 18 amino acids. CDR3 sequence: CTSSHLGLAGTSSYEQYF. The CDR3 DNA sequence: TGCACCAGCAGCCACCTGGGACTAGCGGGAACGAGCTCCTACGAGCAGTACTTC.

With respect to this clone: A read error may account for a junction end that differs from germline. The chain uses TRBV2 and TRBJ2-7; D might be TRBD2 (6 bases). This CDR3 has 12 residues. CDR1 is SNHLY and CDR2 is FYNNEI in the germline V gene. CDR3 sequence reads: CASSESGLIPDF. The CDR3 bases are TGTGCCAGCAGTGAGTCGGGACTCATTCCCGACTTC.

This clone was counted a single time. The chain employs TRBV5-1 and TRBJ1-2; TRBD1 might be the D (6 bases). The ends were cut back, 0 bases at V and 4 bases at J, with 13 bases in the middle. CDR1 and CDR2 (germline): SGHRS, YFSETQ. The CDR3 contains 15 residues. Written as DNA, the CDR3 is TGCGCCAGCAGCTTGGCCTCACAGGGACCCTATGGCTACACCTTC. This sequence encodes CASSLASQGPYGYTF.